These 3 T cell receptor beta chains share one sample of origin, sequenced in a study of breast tumors, draining lymph nodes, adjacent tissues. A single record per CDR3 protein comes from TCRdb applying MiXCR to the multiplex PCR reads. In the table there are more than 250,000 distinct CDR3 sequences, roughly 31% of which are singletons. Samples came from axillary lymph nodes draining the breast cancer. The specimen was axillary lymph node tissue. Every receptor here comes from a female donor with breast cancer. Some clones in this sample may be carry-over from other donors' samples.

Notes on this clonotype: One end of the junction varies from germline; a read error may be responsible. The J gene is TRBJ2-2, the V gene TRBV7-2, with 13 positions matching TRBD2. There are 18 residues in the CDR3. Germline CDR1 SGHTA, CDR2 FQGNSA. CDR3 sequence: CAGSTRRLAGGHTRELFF. The DNA of the CDR3 is TGTGCCGGCAGCACGCGTCGACTAGCGGGAGGCCACACCAGGGAGCTGTTTTTT.

In its sample, this clonotype was seen a few times. The chain has TRBV6-1 and TRBJ2-1; 10 bases agree with TRBD2. Germline CDR1 and CDR2: MNHNS and SASEGT. J lost 10 bases, V lost 5 bases, and 5 bases had no gene match. This CDR3 is 13 amino acids long. The CDR3 protein is CASSNSGRPEQFF. The CDR3 DNA follows: TGTGCCAGCAGTAATAGCGGGAGGCCCGAGCAGTTCTTC.

This clonotype was observed a handful of times. This may stem from a read error, because a much larger clone lies one nucleotide away. The genes are TRBV20-1 and TRBJ2-7; the D gene is possibly TRBD1 (5 bases). Germline assignment: CDR1 DFQATT and CDR2 SNEGSKA (reference sequence). CDR3 length: 13 amino acids. This CDR3 reads CSASGQGTYAQYF. Here the CDR3 DNA reads TGCAGTGCCTCCGGGCAGGGAACCTACGCGCAGTACTTC.